The present TCR beta chain was sequenced within a study of blood T cells in healthy people across ages. Study summary: Through template switching, about one barcoded beta molecule was captured per two T cells, as measured in model experiments. Study-level points and caveats: It was the long-lived donors that had more naive CD4+ cells and higher diversity than aged donors.

Primed by a sample-barcoded 5' primer and a J-beta primer mix, a second PCR proceeded for roughly 7 to 11 cycles. TCRdb analysed the 5' RACE reads with MiXCR anew, one entry per CDR3 protein. Found here are about 1.7 million distinct CDR3 sequences, 25% to 30% of them singletons; the top ten hold roughly 8%. There are many counts of this clonotype. The antigen is not known. The TCR originated in a woman aged 25 to 45 in good health. Material for sequencing was blood.

The CDR3 nucleotides read TGTGCCAGCAGCTCAGACGCACAAGAGACCCAGTACTTC. It specifies CASSSDAQETQYF. The chain combines TRBV7-9 with TRBJ2-5; D gene unclear. Germline assignment: CDR1 SEHNR and CDR2 FQNEAQ (reference sequence). There are 13 residues in the CDR3. V gave up 4 bases and J gave up 2 bases, with 8 bases separating them.